This TCR beta chain was identified in a study of shared clonotypes between healthy human individuals. The CDR3 contains 15 residues. J gave up 5 bases and V 1 base, and 8 bases lay outside the gene matches. Germline V gene lookup returns CDR1 SQVTM and CDR2 ANQGSEA. The repertoire was sequenced with immunoSEQ multiplex PCR; TCRdb's copy has only in-frame clones and lacks some. The table shows some 2,100,000 clones, with about 92% occurring only once. For this clone: Its antigen is not known.

Naivety among CD8 cells was defined by CD45RO negativity and positive CCR7 selection, thereby excluding terminally differentiated effector memory CD45RA+ cells. Findings and limits, study-wide: Across a handful of donors, naive CD4 shared roughly 5%, naive CD8 less than 4%, memory CD4 approximately 2.5%, memory CD8 0.35% to 0.5%.

The rearrangement links TRBV29-1 to TRBJ2-1; 7 positions match TRBD2. Sequencing input: naive CD8+ T cells from PBMCs. The clonotype comes from a man between 18 and 29 years old in good health. Some clones in this sample may be carry-over from other donors' samples. The DNA of the CDR3 is TGCAGCGTTGAAGGGAGACTAGCAGGCCACAATGAGCAGTTCTTC. Its protein product is CSVEGRLAGHNEQFF.